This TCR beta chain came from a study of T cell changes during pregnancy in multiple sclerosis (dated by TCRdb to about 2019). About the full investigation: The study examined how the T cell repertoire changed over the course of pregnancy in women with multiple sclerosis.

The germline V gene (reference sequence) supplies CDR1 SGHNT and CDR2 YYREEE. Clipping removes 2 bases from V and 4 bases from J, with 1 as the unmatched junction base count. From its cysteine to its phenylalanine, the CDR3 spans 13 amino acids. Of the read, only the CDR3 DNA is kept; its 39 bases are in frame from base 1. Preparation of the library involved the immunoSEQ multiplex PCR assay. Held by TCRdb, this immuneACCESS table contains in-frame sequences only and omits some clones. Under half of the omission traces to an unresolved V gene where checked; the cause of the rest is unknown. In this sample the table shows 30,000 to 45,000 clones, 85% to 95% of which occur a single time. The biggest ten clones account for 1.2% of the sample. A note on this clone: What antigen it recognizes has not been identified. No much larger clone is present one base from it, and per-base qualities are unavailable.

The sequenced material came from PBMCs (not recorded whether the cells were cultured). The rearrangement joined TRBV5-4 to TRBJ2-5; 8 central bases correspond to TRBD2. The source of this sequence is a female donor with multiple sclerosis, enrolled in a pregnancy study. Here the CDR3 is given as CASSLAGAETQYF. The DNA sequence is TGTGCCAGCAGCTTAGCGGGGGCAGAGACCCAGTACTTC.